This T cell receptor beta chain was captured in a study of T-cell reconstitution after alpha-beta-depleted transplantation in children. Study-level findings and limits: The origin of alpha-beta T cells about two months after transplant was reportedly several hundred expanded graft clones. From newly produced T cells came most of the T-cell counts and diversity one year after transplant.

TCRbeta library preparation incorporated unique molecular identifiers. TCRdb passed the PCR reads through MiXCR, listing each CDR3 protein once. The repertoire holds about 440,000 distinct CDR3 sequences, with over 40% as singletons. In the case of this clonotype: No antigen is known for it.

The J segment lost 2 bases and the V segment lost 5 bases, leaving 14 bases of the junction unmatched. CDR3 length equals 19 residues. The germline gives CDR1 SGHVS, CDR2 FNYEAQ. The input for sequencing was PBMCs, taken before TCRalphabeta/CD19-depleted stem cell transplant. The V call is TRBV7-6, the J call TRBJ2-2; 10 positions agree with TRBD1. The sequence came from a girl aged 2 to 10 with aplastic anemia, due to receive a stem cell transplant. CDR3 loop: CASSIGTGASSANTGELFF. CDR3 in DNA: TGTGCCAGCAGCATAGGGACAGGGGCCTCTAGTGCAAACACCGGGGAGCTGTTTTTT. The whole variable domain, remainder taken from reference TRBV7-6 and TRBJ2-2, is GAGVSQSPRYKVTKRGQDVALRCDPISGHVSLYWYRQALGQGPEFLTYFNYEAQQDKSGLPNDRFSAERPEGSISTLTIQRTEQRDSAMYRCASSIGTGASSANTGELFFGEGSRLTVL.